This T cell receptor (beta chain) derives from a study of T cells in Graves' hyperthyroidism and ophthalmopathy. Study-wide context: At initial diagnosis, before any treatment had begun, peripheral blood was obtained.

Researchers took RNA transcripts and amplified the TCR beta CDR3 regions from them. The TCR CDR3 first-round RT-PCR relied on the HTBI primer set. TCRdb re-called the multiplex PCR reads through MiXCR, storing one row per CDR3 protein. Of around 520,000 distinct CDR3 sequences detected, less than 25% appear once; the ten largest clones hold about 11%. Overall study findings and caveats: The model's output predicted ophthalmopathy at a median of 6.5 months prior to onset.

Orbital computed tomography and thyroid ultrasound, together with serum TRAb and thyroxine and clinical symptoms, were used for diagnoses. The PBMCs were taken from over 9.5 ml of fresh peripheral blood. This clonotype was recorded at least ten times. The target antigen is unknown. CDR1 and CDR2 from the germline V gene are SEHNR and FQNEAQ (reference sequence). This CDR3 comprises 15 residues. The V segment lost 2 bases and the J segment 7 bases; nucleotides outside the gene matches: 10. The receptor was derived from a young woman with Graves' ophthalmopathy. This chain joins TRBV7-9 and TRBJ1-2, with 7 nucleotides matching TRBD1. Sequencing used blood. The CDR3 loop reads CASSLIGRGATGYTF. DNA for the CDR3: TGTGCCAGCAGCTTAATCGGCAGGGGGGCCACTGGCTACACCTTC.